The following is a TCR beta chain sequence with its context. What it binds is unknown. Germline and junction disagree at one end, which may indicate a read error. The source of the sample is a study of response to subunit inactivated influenza vaccine. CDR3 length: 14 residues. Germline V gives CDR1 SGHAT, CDR2 FQDESV (reference sequence). TCRdb independently ran MiXCR on the RT-PCR reads; one entry per CDR3 protein. The sample records about 300,000 distinct CDR3 sequences, roughly 22% being singletons. Study-level points and caveats: Every seasonal influenza vaccination brings in few new T cells, the authors suggested.

The sequence was obtained from a man aged 50 to 69 who received an inactivated influenza vaccine. The genes are TRBV11-1 and TRBJ2-1; 9 bases line up with TRBD2. Source: PBMCs from blood, taken less than 22 months after vaccination. CDR3 protein: CASSVAGEVGEQFF. DNA for the CDR3: TGTGCCAGCAGCGTAGCGGGAGAGGTCGGTGAGCAGTTCTTC.